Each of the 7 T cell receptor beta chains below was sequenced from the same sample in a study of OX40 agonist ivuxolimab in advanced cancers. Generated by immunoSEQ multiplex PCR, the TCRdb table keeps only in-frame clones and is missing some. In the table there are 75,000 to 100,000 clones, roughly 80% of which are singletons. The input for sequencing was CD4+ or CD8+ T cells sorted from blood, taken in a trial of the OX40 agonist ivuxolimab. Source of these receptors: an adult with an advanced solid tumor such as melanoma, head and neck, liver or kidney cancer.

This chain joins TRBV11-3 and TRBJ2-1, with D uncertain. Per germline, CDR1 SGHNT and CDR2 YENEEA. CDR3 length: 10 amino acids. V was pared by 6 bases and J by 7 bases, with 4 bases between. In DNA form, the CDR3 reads TGTGCCAGCAGTCAGAATGAGCAGTTCTTC. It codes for CASSQNEQFF.

This CDR3 reads CASSRGQGGTRDEQFF. The CDR3 nucleotides are TGCGCCAGCAGCCGCGGTCAGGGGGGAACGCGCGATGAGCAGTTCTTC. The rearrangement joins TRBV4-3 to TRBJ2-1; D may be TRBD1 (7 bases). V shed 4 bases and J shed 8 bases, with 21 bases lying between them. The CDR3 runs 16 residues. Looked up from germline, CDR1 is LGHNA and CDR2 is YSLEER.

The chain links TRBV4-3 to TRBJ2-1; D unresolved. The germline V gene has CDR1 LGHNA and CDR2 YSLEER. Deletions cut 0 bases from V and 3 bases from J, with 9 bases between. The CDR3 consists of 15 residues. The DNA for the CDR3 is TGCGCCAGCAGCCAAGAGGTCAGGAACTACAATGAGCAGTTCTTC. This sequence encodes CASSQEVRNYNEQFF.

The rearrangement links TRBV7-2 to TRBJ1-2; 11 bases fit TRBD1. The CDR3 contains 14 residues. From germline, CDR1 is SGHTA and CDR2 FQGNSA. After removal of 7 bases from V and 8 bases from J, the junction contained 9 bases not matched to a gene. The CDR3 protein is CASNSLDRGRGYTF. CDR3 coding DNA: TGTGCCAGCAACTCTTTGGACAGGGGGCGAGGCTACACCTTC.

CDR3 sequence: CASNPTGAEAFF. CDR3 coding DNA: TGTGCCAGCAACCCGACAGGGGCTGAAGCTTTCTTT. This chain joins TRBV2 and TRBJ1-1; 8 nucleotides line up with TRBD1. The CDR3 length is 12 residues. The V and J ends lost 7 bases and 6 bases, in that order; junction bases with no gene match: 4. The germline gives CDR1 SNHLY, CDR2 FYNNEI.

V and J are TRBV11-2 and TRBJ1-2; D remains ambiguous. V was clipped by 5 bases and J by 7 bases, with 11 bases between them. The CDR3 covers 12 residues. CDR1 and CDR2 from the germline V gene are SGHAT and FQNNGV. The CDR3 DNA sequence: TGTGCCAGCAGCCTGCAGGAGAGTGGCTACACCTTC. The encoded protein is CASSLQESGYTF.

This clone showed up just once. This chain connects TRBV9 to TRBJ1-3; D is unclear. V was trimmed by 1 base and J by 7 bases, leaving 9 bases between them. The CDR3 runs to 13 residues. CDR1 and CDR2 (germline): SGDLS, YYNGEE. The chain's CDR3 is CASSVSLGNTIYF. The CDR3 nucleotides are TGTGCCAGCAGCGTATCCCTGGGGAACACCATATATTTT.